What follows is one T cell receptor (beta chain) and its context. The method was immunoSEQ multiplex PCR; TCRdb's version includes in-frame clones alone and lacks a portion of them. The data contain around 20,000 clones, 87% of them seen just once; the ten biggest clones take up about 8%. The sample comes from a study of blood T cell repertoires in COVID-19. Study background: The samples span acute and convalescent COVID-19 from the United States, Italy and Spain.

Per germline, CDR1 WNHNN and CDR2 SYGVQD (reference sequence). After removal of 9 bases from V and 2 bases from J, the junction contained 10 bases not matched to a gene. There are 16 residues in the CDR3. This clonotype was sampled from a human donor with active COVID-19. The donor label of this sample is uncertain. The sample consisted of peripheral blood. The J gene is TRBJ2-2, the V gene TRBV10-1; 9 nucleotides line up with TRBD1. The CDR3 DNA is TGCGCCAGGAAGACAGGGGGTGGTTATAACACCGGGGAGCTGTTTTTT. Its protein product is CARKTGGGYNTGELFF.